Each of the 8 T cell receptor beta chains below was sequenced from the same sample in a study of T cell repertoires in cytomegalovirus infection. TCRdb reprocessed the reads with MiXCR, giving one entry per CDR3 protein. This table holds fewer than 900,000 distinct CDR3 sequences, around 29% found once. These receptors lack a known antigen. Sequencing used cultured CD8+ T cells from PBMCs, obtained from culture after CMV antigen stimulation. The receptors were gathered from a human donor in good health (CMV status not recorded). Some clones in this sample may be carry-over from other donors' samples.

In its sample, this clonotype was seen a few times. DNA of the CDR3: TGTGCCAGCAGTTATGCCTCTAGCACAGATACGCAGTATTTT. It is translated as CASSYASSTDTQYF. This rearrangement joins TRBV6-6 to TRBJ2-3; D unresolved. CDR1 and CDR2 (germline): MNHNY, SVGAGI (reference sequence). This CDR3 is 14 amino acids long. The ends were cut back, 3 bases at V and 0 bases at J, with 7 bases in the middle.

This clonotype was found a few times. Compared with germline, one end of the junction differs, possibly owing to a read error. V usage is TRBV7-6 and J usage is TRBJ2-1; 7 bases map to TRBD2. This CDR3 spans 15 amino acids. Germline V gene lookup returns CDR1 SGHVS and CDR2 FNYEAQ. The CDR3 DNA sequence: TGTGCTAGCAGCCCCTACCCTAGCGGTCTTAATGAGCAGTTCTTC. It is translated as CASSPYPSGLNEQFF.

In its sample, this clonotype was seen a few times. J is TRBJ2-3 and V is TRBV27, with a weak D call TRBD1 (6 bases). The CDR3 runs 18 residues. V lost 3 bases, J lost 0 bases, and 19 bases lay in between. From germline, CDR1 is MNHEY and CDR2 SMNVEV (reference sequence). CDR3 protein: CASSFLIVQGDSTDTQYF. In nucleotides, the CDR3 is TGTGCCAGCAGTTTCTTAATCGTACAGGGAGACAGCACAGATACGCAGTATTTT.

The V and J genes are TRBV11-1 and TRBJ2-5; 10 bases line up with TRBD1. V lost 2 bases to trimming and J lost 2 bases; unmatched junction nucleotides: 5. Germline V gene lookup returns CDR1 SGHAT and CDR2 FQDESV (reference sequence). The CDR3 has 16 amino acids. The CDR3 region has the DNA TGTGCCAGCAGCTTAATCGGGACAGGGGCACAAGAGACCCAGTACTTC. This sequence encodes CASSLIGTGAQETQYF. Variable domain in full (rest from reference TRBV11-1 and TRBJ2-5): EAEVAQSPRYKITEKSQAVAFWCDPISGHATLYWYRQILGQGPELLVQFQDESVVDDSQLPKDRFSAERLKGVDSTLKIQPAELGDSAMYLCASSLIGTGAQETQYFGPGTRLLVL.

In its sample, this clonotype was seen once. The chain recombines TRBV5-5 with TRBJ2-1, with D possibly TRBD1 on 5 matching bases. This CDR3 has 14 amino acids. Trimming removed 3 bases at V and 9 bases at J, with 16 bases between. CDR1 and CDR2 (germline): SGHKS, YYEKEE (reference sequence). CDR3 amino acids: CASSSGYEVGEQFF. CDR3 coding DNA: TGTGCCAGCAGCTCAGGGTACGAGGTGGGTGAGCAGTTCTTC.

This chain connects TRBV29-1 to TRBJ1-1, with D perhaps matching TRBD1 (6 bases). The CDR3 contains 13 residues. V was pared by 2 bases and J by 5 bases, with 12 bases between. The germline V gene encodes CDR1 SQVTM and CDR2 ANQGSEA. In DNA, the CDR3 is TGCAGCGTTGAACAGGGGCAAGGGACTGAAGCTTTCTTT. It yields the protein CSVEQGQGTEAFF. The full variable domain, in which reference TRBV29-1 and TRBJ1-1 provide the parts outside the CDR3, is SAVISQKPSRDICQRGTSLTIQCQVDSQVTMMFWYRQQPGQSLTLIATANQGSEATYESGFVIDKFPISRPNLTFSTLTVSNMSPEDSSIYLCSVEQGQGTEAFFGQGTRLTVV.

The table lists this clonotype with a few counts. J is TRBJ1-5 and V is TRBV6-2 or TRBV6-3; 7 positions agree with TRBD1. CDR1 and CDR2 (germline): MNHEY, SVGEGT. Germline trimming cut 5 bases from V and 3 bases from J; bases unmatched to any gene: 7. The CDR3 is 15 amino acids. CDR3: CASSTGTAFNQPQHF. The CDR3 nucleotides read TGTGCCAGCAGTACCGGGACAGCATTCAATCAGCCCCAGCATTTT.

This chain joins TRBV6-5 and TRBJ2-7, with TRBD1 as a possible D gene (5 bases). The germline CDR1 and CDR2 sequences are MNHEY and SVGAGI. V lost 2 bases, J lost 7 bases, and 12 bases lay in between. This CDR3 is 13 amino acids long. CDR3 in amino acids: CASSYGAGWEQYV. The CDR3 DNA is TGTGCCAGCAGTTACGGGGCAGGCTGGGAGCAGTACGTC.